Below are 24 T cell receptor beta chains sequenced from a single sample in a study of technical replicates of blood from several donors. Profiled with immunoSEQ multiplex PCR; TCRdb holds only in-frame clones, not every one. The sample gives 8,000 to 9,000 clones, 75% to 90% of which show up once; roughly 12% is in the top ten. The material sequenced was PBMCs. These receptors were collected from a human donor in good health.

This clone has only one observation. V is TRBV5-1 and J is TRBJ2-4; 7 bases align to TRBD1. With 4 bases clipped from V and 9 bases from J, the junction kept 19 bases outside the gene matches. The CDR3 is 17 residues long. From germline, CDR1 is SGHRS and CDR2 YFSETQ. For the CDR3, the DNA is TGCGCCAGCAGCGCTAGGACCCCCGGGCAGGGGGTGGCCATTCAGTACTTC. This translates into CASSARTPGQGVAIQYF.

The chain links TRBV28 to TRBJ2-1; D is possibly TRBD2 (6 bases). V was clipped by 6 bases and J by 0 bases, with 12 bases between them. The CDR3 runs to 15 residues. The germline CDR1 and CDR2 sequences are MDHEN and SYDVKM. This CDR3 reads CASRRLGVSYNEQFF. The CDR3 region has the DNA TGTGCCAGCAGGAGACTAGGGGTCTCCTACAATGAGCAGTTCTTC.

This chain uses TRBV30 with TRBJ2-4, with TRBD2 as a possible D gene (6 bases). The germline V gene encodes CDR1 GTSNPN and CDR2 SVGIG (reference sequence). The V and J ends lost 5 bases and 7 bases respectively, with 15 bases between them. The CDR3 totals 13 residues. CDR3 nucleotides: TGTGCCTGGGATAGAGGACTACCGAACATTCAGTACTTC. Protein: CAWDRGLPNIQYF.

The chain couples TRBV7-6 to TRBJ2-1; 8 bases are shared with TRBD2. The CDR3 has 16 residues. The junction had 10 bases not matched to a gene; V was cut back by 5 bases and J by 4 bases. Per the germline V gene, CDR1 is SGHVS and CDR2 is FNYEAQ. Written as DNA, the CDR3 is TGTGCCAGCAGCATCGGACTAGCCCCCCTTTACAATGAGCAGTTCTTC. It yields the protein CASSIGLAPLYNEQFF. The complete variable domain, with remaining parts taken from reference TRBV7-6 and TRBJ2-1, reads GAGVSQSPRYKVTKRGQDVALRCDPISGHVSLYWYRQALGQGPEFLTYFNYEAQQDKSGLPNDRFSAERPEGSISTLTIQRTEQRDSAMYRCASSIGLAPLYNEQFFGPGTRLTVL.

This sequence joins TRBV7-9 and TRBJ1-1; no clear D. Germline V gene sequence: CDR1 SEHNR, CDR2 FQNEAQ (reference sequence). This CDR3 comprises 13 residues. The ends were cut back, 5 bases at V and 1 base at J, with 8 bases in the middle. The CDR3 DNA is TGTGCCAGCAGCGTCACAGCGAACACTGAAGCTTTCTTT. Translated, it gives CASSVTANTEAFF.

The chain links TRBV28 to TRBJ2-6; the D gene is possibly TRBD1 (6 bases). Trimming took 3 bases from V and 3 from J, leaving 9 bases between them. This CDR3 is built from 15 residues. CDR1 and CDR2 from the germline V gene are MDHEN and SYDVKM. DNA for the CDR3: TGTGCCAGCAGTTTCCCAGGGGATGGGGCCAACGTCCTGACTTTC. Encoded protein: CASSFPGDGANVLTF.

The V and J genes are TRBV6-5 and TRBJ1-5; TRBD1 aligns across 8 bases. The germline V gene has CDR1 MNHEY and CDR2 SVGAGI. The CDR3 totals 14 residues. With 6 bases clipped from V and 6 bases from J, the junction kept 7 bases outside the gene matches. CDR3 DNA sequence: TGTGCCAGCAGACCTCGACAGGGGTTTCAGCCCCAGCATTTT. Its protein is CASRPRQGFQPQHF.

This clone was detected once. CDR3 nucleotides: TGCGCCAGCAGCGGTTCCGGGATGGACAATGAGCAGTTCTTC. Protein: CASSGSGMDNEQFF. The genes are TRBV5-1 and TRBJ2-1, with D perhaps matching TRBD2 (5 bases). The V end lost 4 bases, the J end lost 5 bases, and 13 bases lay between the germline ends. Germline CDR1 is SGHRS and CDR2 is YFSETQ. CDR3 length: 14 residues.

This chain connects TRBV4-1 to TRBJ2-1; 14 bases are a match to TRBD2. CDR1 and CDR2 from the germline V gene are MGHRA and YSYEKL. V gave up 1 base and J gave up 8 bases; unmatched junction bases: 10. This CDR3 has 18 residues. The CDR3 region is CASSQGGLAGGGHDEQFF. Written as DNA, the CDR3 is TGCGCCAGCAGCCAAGGTGGACTAGCGGGAGGAGGCCATGATGAGCAGTTCTTC.

This clone was seen a single time. The chain is built from TRBV7-9 and TRBJ2-2; D remains ambiguous. This CDR3 is 13 amino acids long. V was pared by 4 bases and J by 6 bases, with 9 bases between. Germline values: CDR1 SEHNR, CDR2 FQNEAQ (reference sequence). Here the CDR3 reads CASSSILAGELFF. The CDR3 DNA reads as TGTGCCAGCAGCTCCATTCTAGCCGGGGAGCTGTTTTTT.

The rearrangement joins TRBV7-6 to TRBJ2-7; TRBD2 is a possible D gene (6 bases). V was clipped by 2 bases and J by 7 bases, with 15 bases between them. The CDR3 consists of 14 residues. The germline CDR1 and CDR2 sequences are SGHVS and FNYEAQ. The CDR3 DNA follows: TGTGCCAGCAGCTTAACGGGACCCGGAGGGGAGCAGTACTTC. Protein: CASSLTGPGGEQYF.

The gene calls are TRBV7-9 and TRBJ1-4; D uncertain. V was trimmed by 0 bases and J by 4 bases, leaving 9 bases between them. CDR3 length equals 15 residues. Germline loops: CDR1 SEHNR, CDR2 FQNEAQ (reference sequence). The CDR3 nucleotides are TGTGCCAGCAGCTTAGCGCAGCAGGTTAATGAAAAACTGTTTTTT. Its translation: CASSLAQQVNEKLFF.

CDR3 loop: CAISGGDRNSYEQYF. CDR3 nucleotides: TGTGCCATCAGTGGGGGGGACAGGAACTCCTACGAGCAGTACTTC. This rearrangement joins TRBV10-3 to TRBJ2-7; 8 bases line up with TRBD1. The CDR3 is 15 residues long. The V and J ends lost 4 bases and 0 bases, in that order; junction bases with no gene match: 5. Germline lookup yields CDR1 ENHRY and CDR2 SYGVKD.

This chain joins TRBV2 and TRBJ2-7; tentatively, D is TRBD2 (6 bases). The germline gives CDR1 SNHLY, CDR2 FYNNEI. V lost 2 bases, J lost 2 bases, and 13 bases lay in between. The CDR3 spans 15 residues. The CDR3: CASSEPGTGAYEQYF. CDR3 DNA: TGTGCCAGCAGTGAACCCGGGACGGGAGCCTACGAGCAGTACTTC.

The CDR3 nucleotides read TGCGCCAGCAGCCAAATGGGACAGCCAAATCAGCCCCAGCATTTT. Protein: CASSQMGQPNQPQHF. J is TRBJ1-5 and V is TRBV4-1; 7 bases match TRBD1. Germline CDR1 and CDR2: MGHRA and YSYEKL. The CDR3 is made up of 15 amino acids. The V and J ends lost 2 bases and 4 bases, in that order; junction bases with no gene match: 5.

The genes are TRBV7-8 and TRBJ2-4; D is possibly TRBD2 (5 bases). The germline V gene has CDR1 SGHVS and CDR2 FQNEAQ. V was clipped by 5 bases and J by 0 bases, with 17 bases between them. The length of the CDR3 is 17 residues. CDR3 sequence: CASSPANRGVAKNIQYF. In DNA, the CDR3 is TGTGCCAGCAGCCCTGCAAATCGGGGTGTAGCCAAAAACATTCAGTACTTC.

The chain joins TRBV6-5 to TRBJ1-2; the D gene is possibly TRBD1 (5 bases). V lost 6 bases to trimming and J lost 8 bases, with 22 bases between them. CDR1 is MNHEY, CDR2 SVGAGI, per germline. The CDR3 is 15 amino acids. The CDR3 DNA is TGTGCCAGCAGAGCTACGAGGGGTGTTGGAGGGGGCTACACCTTC. Protein sequence: CASRATRGVGGGYTF.

The genes are TRBV5-6 and TRBJ2-7, with D perhaps TRBD1 (7 bases). Per germline, CDR1 SGHDT and CDR2 YYEEEE. This CDR3 spans 16 amino acids. V shed 1 base and J shed 4 bases, with 18 bases lying between them. The CDR3 sequence is CASSLRGTAGRYEQYF. In DNA, the CDR3 is TGTGCCAGCAGCTTGAGAGGGACAGCGGGCCGTTACGAGCAGTACTTC.

The V call is TRBV5-1, the J call TRBJ2-3, with 12 bases matching TRBD2. Looked up from germline, CDR1 is SGHRS and CDR2 is YFSETQ. The CDR3 totals 15 residues. Germline trimming cut 5 bases from V and 5 bases from J; bases unmatched to any gene: 6. The CDR3 here is CASSRLAGEVDTQYF. CDR3 nucleotide sequence: TGCGCCAGCAGTAGACTAGCGGGAGAGGTAGATACGCAGTATTTT.

The chain couples TRBV6-1 to TRBJ1-5, with no clear D. Trimming stripped 1 base from V and 3 bases from J, with 10 bases between. Germline V gene lookup returns CDR1 MNHNS and CDR2 SASEGT. The CDR3 is 15 residues long. The CDR3 DNA reads TGTGCCAGCAGTGAAGGGCAGGTCCCCAATCAGCCCCAGCATTTT. Amino acids: CASSEGQVPNQPQHF.

The V gene is TRBV6-1, the J gene TRBJ1-1, with TRBD1 identical over 7 bases. Germline V lookup: CDR1 MNHNS, CDR2 SASEGT. The CDR3 has 16 residues. V was pared by 4 bases and J by 5 bases, with 13 bases of the junction left unmatched. The CDR3 nucleotides are TGTGCCAGCAGTGGAGGGCTGGGACAGAAGAGGACTGAAGCTTTCTTT. Its translation: CASSGGLGQKRTEAFF.

The chain couples TRBV7-9 to TRBJ2-7, with 8 nucleotides matching TRBD1. The CDR3 contains 14 residues. Trimming at V came to 5 bases and at J to 2 bases, leaving 5 bases not matched to a gene. CDR1 is SEHNR, CDR2 FQNEAQ, per germline (reference sequence). Written as DNA, the CDR3 is TGTGCCAGCAGCCCGGGGACAGGCCCCTACGAGCAGTACTTC. Protein product: CASSPGTGPYEQYF.

This chain links TRBV6-1 with TRBJ2-3; TRBD1 agrees at 9 bases. With 6 bases clipped from V and 0 bases from J, the junction kept 4 bases outside the gene matches. This CDR3 is 15 amino acids long. The germline gives CDR1 MNHNS, CDR2 SASEGT. The CDR3 sequence: CASRAGTGSTDTQYF. The CDR3 DNA is TGTGCCAGCAGAGCCGGGACAGGGAGCACAGATACGCAGTATTTT.

The chain joins TRBV7-8 to TRBJ2-7; D is undetermined. Germline CDR1 is SGHVS and CDR2 is FQNEAQ. The CDR3 spans 14 residues. V shed 3 bases and J shed 0 bases, with 9 bases lying between them. The CDR3 DNA reads TGTGCCAGCAGCTTTGGTCCCAGCTCCTACGAGCAGTACTTC. Protein: CASSFGPSSYEQYF.